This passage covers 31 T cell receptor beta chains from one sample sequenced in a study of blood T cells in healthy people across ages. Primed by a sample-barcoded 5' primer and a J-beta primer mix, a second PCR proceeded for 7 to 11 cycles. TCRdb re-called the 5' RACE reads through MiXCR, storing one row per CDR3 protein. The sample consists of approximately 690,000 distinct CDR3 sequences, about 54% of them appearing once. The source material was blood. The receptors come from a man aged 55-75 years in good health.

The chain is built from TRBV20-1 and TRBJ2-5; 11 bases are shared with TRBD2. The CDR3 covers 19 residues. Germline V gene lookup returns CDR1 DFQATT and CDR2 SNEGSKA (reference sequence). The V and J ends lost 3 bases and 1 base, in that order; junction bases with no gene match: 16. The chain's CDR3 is CSASGTLAGGTNAQETQYF. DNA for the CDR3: TGCAGTGCTAGTGGGACTCTAGCGGGGGGCACCAATGCCCAAGAGACCCAGTACTTC.

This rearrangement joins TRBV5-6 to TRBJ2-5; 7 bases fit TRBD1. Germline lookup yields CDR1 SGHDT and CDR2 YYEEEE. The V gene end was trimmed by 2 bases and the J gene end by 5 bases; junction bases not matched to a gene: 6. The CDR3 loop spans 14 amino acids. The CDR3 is CASSFTGVAETQYF. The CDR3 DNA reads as TGTGCCAGCAGCTTCACAGGGGTGGCGGAGACCCAGTACTTC.

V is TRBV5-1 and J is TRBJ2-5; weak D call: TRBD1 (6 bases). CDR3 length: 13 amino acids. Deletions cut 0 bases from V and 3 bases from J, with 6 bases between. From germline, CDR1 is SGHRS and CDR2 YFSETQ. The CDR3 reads CASSLEGEETQYF. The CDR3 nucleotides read TGCGCCAGCAGCTTGGAGGGGGAAGAGACCCAGTACTTC.

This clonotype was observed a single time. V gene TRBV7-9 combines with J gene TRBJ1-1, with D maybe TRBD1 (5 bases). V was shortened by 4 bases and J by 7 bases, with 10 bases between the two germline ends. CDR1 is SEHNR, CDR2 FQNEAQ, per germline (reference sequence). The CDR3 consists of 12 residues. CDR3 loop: CASSSGTVEAFF. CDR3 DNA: TGTGCCAGCAGCTCCGGGACCGTTGAAGCTTTCTTT.

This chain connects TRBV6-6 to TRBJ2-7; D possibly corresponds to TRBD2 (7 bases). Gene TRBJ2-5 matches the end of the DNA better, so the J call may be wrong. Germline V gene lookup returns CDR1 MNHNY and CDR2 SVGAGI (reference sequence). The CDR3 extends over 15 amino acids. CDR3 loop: CASSYQRGAQETQYF. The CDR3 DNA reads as TGTGCCAGCAGTTACCAACGGGGGGCCCAAGAGACCCAGTACTTC.

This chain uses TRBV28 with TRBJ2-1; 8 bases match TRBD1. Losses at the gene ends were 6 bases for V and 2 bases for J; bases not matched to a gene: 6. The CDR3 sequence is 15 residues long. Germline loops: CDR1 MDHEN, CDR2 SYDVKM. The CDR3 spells CASSSDRETYNEQFF. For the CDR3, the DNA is TGTGCCAGCAGCTCGGACAGGGAAACCTACAATGAGCAGTTCTTC.

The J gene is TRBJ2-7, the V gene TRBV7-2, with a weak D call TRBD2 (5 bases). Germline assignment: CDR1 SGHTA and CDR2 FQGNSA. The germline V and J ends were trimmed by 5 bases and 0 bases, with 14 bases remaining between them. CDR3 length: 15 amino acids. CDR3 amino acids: CASSPTGISSYEQYF. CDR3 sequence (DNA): TGTGCCAGCAGCCCTACCGGGATTTCCTCCTACGAGCAGTACTTC.

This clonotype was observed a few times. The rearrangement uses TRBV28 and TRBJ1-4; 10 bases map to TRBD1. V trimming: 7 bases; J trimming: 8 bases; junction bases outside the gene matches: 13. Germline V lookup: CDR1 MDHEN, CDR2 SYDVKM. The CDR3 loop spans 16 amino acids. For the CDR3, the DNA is TGTGCCAGCACCTCCACGCGTGACAGGGGGCGAGAAAAACTGTTTTTT. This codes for CASTSTRDRGREKLFF. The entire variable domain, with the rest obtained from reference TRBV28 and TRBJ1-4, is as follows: DVKVTQSSRYLVKRTGEKVFLECVQDMDHENMFWYRQDPGLGLRLIYFSYDVKMKEKGDIPEGYSVSREKKERFSLILESASTNQTSMYLCASTSTRDRGREKLFFGSGTQLSVL.

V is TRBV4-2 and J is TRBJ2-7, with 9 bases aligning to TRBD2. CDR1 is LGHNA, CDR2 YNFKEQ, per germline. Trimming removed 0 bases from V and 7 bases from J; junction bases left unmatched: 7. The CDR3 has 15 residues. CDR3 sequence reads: CASSQELAGLREQYF. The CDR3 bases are TGTGCCAGCAGCCAAGAGCTAGCGGGGTTGCGAGAGCAGTACTTC.

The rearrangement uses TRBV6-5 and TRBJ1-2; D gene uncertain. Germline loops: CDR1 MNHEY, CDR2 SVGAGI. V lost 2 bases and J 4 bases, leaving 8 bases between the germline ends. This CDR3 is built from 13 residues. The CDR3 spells CASSYRQVYGYTF. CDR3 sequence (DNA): TGTGCCAGCAGTTACAGACAAGTCTATGGCTACACCTTC.

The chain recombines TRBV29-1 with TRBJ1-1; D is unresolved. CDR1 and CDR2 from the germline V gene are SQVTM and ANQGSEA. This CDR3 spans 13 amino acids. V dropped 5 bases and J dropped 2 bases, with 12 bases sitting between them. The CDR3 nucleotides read TGCAGCGTTTGGGGAAACCTAAACACTGAAGCTTTCTTT. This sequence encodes CSVWGNLNTEAFF.

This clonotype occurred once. In nucleotides, the CDR3 is TGTGCCAGCAGCGTGTCGGGGGGTCGCTATGGCTACACCTTC. Translating it yields CASSVSGGRYGYTF. This chain links TRBV5-5 with TRBJ1-2, with a possible D match to TRBD1 (5 bases). The V gene's germline CDR1 is SGHKS and CDR2 YYEKEE (reference sequence). V was pared by 4 bases and J by 4 bases, with 14 bases between. The CDR3 extends over 14 amino acids.

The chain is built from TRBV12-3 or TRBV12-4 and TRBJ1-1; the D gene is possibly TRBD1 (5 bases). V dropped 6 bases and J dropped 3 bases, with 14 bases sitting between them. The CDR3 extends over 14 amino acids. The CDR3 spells CASRTGGADTEAFF. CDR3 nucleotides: TGTGCCAGCAGGACTGGTGGGGCGGACACTGAAGCTTTCTTT.

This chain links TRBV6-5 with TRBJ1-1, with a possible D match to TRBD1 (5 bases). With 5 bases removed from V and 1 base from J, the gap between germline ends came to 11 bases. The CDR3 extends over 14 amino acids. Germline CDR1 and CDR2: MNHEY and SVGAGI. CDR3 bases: TGTGCCAGCAGTAGGGGTGTGGAGAACACTGAAGCTTTCTTT. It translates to CASSRGVENTEAFF.

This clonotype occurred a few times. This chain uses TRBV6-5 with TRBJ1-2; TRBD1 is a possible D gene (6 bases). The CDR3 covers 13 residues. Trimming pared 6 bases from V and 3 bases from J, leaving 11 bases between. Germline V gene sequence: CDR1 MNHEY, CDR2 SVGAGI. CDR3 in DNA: TGTGCCAGCAGACAACAGGGATACTATGGCTACACCTTC. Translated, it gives CASRQQGYYGYTF.

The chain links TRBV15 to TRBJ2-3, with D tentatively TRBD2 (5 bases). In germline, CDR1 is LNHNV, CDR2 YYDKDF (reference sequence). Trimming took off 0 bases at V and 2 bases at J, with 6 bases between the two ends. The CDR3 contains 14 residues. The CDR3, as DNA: TGTGCCACCAGCAGAGAGGGAGACACAGATACGCAGTATTTT. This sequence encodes CATSREGDTDTQYF.

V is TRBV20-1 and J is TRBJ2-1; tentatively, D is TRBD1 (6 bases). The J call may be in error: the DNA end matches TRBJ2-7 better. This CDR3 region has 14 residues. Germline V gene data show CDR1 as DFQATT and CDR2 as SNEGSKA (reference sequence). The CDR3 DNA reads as TGCAGTGCTAGTAGGGGGTTGACCTACAATGAGCAGTACTTC. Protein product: CSASRGLTYNEQYF.

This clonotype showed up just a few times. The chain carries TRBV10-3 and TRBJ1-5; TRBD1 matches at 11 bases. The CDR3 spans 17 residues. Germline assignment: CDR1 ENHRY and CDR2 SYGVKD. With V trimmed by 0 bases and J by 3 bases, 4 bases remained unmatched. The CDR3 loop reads CAISESGTGGFNQPQHF. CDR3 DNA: TGTGCCATCAGTGAGTCGGGGACAGGGGGTTTCAATCAGCCCCAGCATTTT.

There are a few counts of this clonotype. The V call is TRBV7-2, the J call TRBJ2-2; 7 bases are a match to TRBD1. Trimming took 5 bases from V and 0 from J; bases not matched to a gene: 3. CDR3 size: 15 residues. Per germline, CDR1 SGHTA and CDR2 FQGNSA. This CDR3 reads CASSQGQANTGELFF. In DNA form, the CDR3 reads TGTGCCAGCAGCCAAGGACAGGCGAACACCGGGGAGCTGTTTTTT. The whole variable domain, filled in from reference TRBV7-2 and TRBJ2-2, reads GAGVSQSPSNKVTEKGKDVELRCDPISGHTALYWYRQSLGQGLEFLIYFQGNSAPDKSGLPSDRFSAERTGGSVSTLTIQRTQQEDSAVYLCASSQGQANTGELFFGEGSRLTVL.

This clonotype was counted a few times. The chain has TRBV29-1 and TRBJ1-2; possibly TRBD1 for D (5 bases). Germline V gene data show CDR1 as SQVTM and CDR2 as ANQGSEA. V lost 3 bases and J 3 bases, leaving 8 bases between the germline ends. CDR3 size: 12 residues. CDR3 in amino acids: CSVDARDYGYTF. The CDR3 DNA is TGCAGCGTTGACGCCAGGGACTATGGCTACACCTTC.

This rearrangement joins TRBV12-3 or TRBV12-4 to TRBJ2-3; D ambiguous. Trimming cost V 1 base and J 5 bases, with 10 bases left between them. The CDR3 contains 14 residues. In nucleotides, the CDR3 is TGTGCCAGCAGTTTAGATAGGGCGAGAGATACGCAGTATTTT. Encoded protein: CASSLDRARDTQYF.

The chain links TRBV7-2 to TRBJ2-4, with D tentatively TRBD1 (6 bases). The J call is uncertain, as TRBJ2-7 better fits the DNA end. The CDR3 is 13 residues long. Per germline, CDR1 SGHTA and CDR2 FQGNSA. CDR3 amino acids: CASSLGQEGEQYF. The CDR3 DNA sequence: TGTGCCAGCAGCTTGGGACAAGAGGGCGAGCAGTACTTC.

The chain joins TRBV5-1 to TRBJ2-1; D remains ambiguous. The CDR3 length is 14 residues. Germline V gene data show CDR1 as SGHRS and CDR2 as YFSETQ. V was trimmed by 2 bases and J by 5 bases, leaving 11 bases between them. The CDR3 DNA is TGCGCCAGCAGCTTAGTAAGGTGGGACAATGAGCAGTTCTTC. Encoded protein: CASSLVRWDNEQFF.

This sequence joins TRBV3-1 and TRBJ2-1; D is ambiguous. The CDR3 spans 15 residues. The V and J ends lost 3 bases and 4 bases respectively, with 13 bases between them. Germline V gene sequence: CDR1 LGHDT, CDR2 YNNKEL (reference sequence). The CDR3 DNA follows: TGTGCCAGCAGCCAGAAGAGAGTGGAGTACAATGAGCAGTTCTTC. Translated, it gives CASSQKRVEYNEQFF.

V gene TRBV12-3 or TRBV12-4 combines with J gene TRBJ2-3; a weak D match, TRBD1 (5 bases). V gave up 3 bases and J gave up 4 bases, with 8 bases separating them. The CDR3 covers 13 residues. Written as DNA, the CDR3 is TGTGCCAGCAGTTTGGGGCCCCCAGATACGCAGTATTTT. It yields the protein CASSLGPPDTQYF.

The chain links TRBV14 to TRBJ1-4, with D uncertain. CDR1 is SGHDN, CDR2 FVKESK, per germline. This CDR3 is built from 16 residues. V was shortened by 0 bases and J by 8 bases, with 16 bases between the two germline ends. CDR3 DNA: TGTGCCAGCAGCCAAGAGTCCCCAGGCGCCGGGGAAAAACTGTTTTTT. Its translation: CASSQESPGAGEKLFF.

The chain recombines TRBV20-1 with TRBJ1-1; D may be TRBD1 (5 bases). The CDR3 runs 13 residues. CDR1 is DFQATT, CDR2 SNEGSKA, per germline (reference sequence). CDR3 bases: TGCAGCGCAAGACAGTGGATGAACACTGAAGCTTTCTTT. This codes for CSARQWMNTEAFF.

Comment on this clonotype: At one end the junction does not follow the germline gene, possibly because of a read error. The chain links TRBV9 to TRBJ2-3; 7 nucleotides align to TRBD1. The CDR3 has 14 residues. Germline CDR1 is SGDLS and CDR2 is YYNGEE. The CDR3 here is CTSTRQGTTDTQYF. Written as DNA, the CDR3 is TGTACCAGCACCAGACAGGGAACCACAGATACGCAGTATTTT.

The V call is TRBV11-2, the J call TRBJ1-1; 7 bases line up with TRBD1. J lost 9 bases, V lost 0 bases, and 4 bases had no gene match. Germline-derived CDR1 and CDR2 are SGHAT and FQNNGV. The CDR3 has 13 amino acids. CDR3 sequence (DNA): TGTGCCAGCAGCTTAGACGGGACAGCTAAAGCTTTCTTT. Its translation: CASSLDGTAKAFF.

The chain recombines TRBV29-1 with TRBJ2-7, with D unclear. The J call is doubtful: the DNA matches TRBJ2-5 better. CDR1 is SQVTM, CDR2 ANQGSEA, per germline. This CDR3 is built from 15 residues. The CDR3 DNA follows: TGCAGCGTTGAAAGGGCCCGAGCTGGAAGGGAGACCCAGTACTTC. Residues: CSVERARAGRETQYF.

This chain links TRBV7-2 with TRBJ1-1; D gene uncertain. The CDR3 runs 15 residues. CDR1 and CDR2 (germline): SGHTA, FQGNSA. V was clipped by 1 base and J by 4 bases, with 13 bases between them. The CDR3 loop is CASSLVRDFGTEAFF. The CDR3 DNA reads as TGTGCCAGCAGCTTAGTTCGAGATTTTGGCACTGAAGCTTTCTTT.